This T cell receptor beta chain comes out of a study of T cell responses to AZD1222 COVID-19 vaccine. Repertoires were generated with immunoSEQ multiplex PCR, while TCRdb's copy carries only in-frame clones and drops some. The repertoire holds around 80,000 clones, 83% seen once, with 1.3% in the top ten. The study's findings and limits: Following two doses of AZD1222, Spike-specific TCR breadth and depth rose. Variant regions that are unmutated are reportedly the target of nearly half of spike-specific TCRs.

Pooling covered second doses at about 4 or about 12 weeks. For this clone: Antigen specificity is unknown.

Germline V gene data show CDR1 as WNHNN and CDR2 as SYGVQD (reference sequence). Trimming cost V 3 bases and J 4 bases, with 15 bases left between them. The CDR3 runs to 15 residues. The chain recombines TRBV10-1 with TRBJ2-5, with D tentatively TRBD1 or TRBD2 (6 bases each). Specimen: peripheral blood, collected 28 days after the second AZD1222 dose. This receptor was obtained from an adult who received the AZD1222 COVID-19 vaccine. In nucleotides, the CDR3 is TGCGCCAGCAGTGATGGGGGGCGCTTAAGAGAGACCCAGTACTTC. This gives the protein CASSDGGRLRETQYF.